Listed below are T cell receptor beta chains from one sample, sequenced in a study of blood T cell repertoires in COVID-19. Here immunoSEQ multiplex PCR was the method, and the copy in TCRdb shows in-frame clones only, minus some. The sample holds 100,000 to 150,000 clones, approximately 87% seen once. The sequenced sample consisted of peripheral blood. The receptor source for this set is a man between 65 and 85 years old who had recovered from COVID-19. Both conserved end residues are part of each CDR3. The D gene is left open where the match is weak. The size entry is marked missing in some rows and otherwise reads once, few, many or a size class.

CDR3 protein | CDR3 DNA | D gene | V gene | clone size | J gene
CASSPRTGREKLFF | TGTGCCAGCAGTCCCCGGACAGGGAGAGAAAAACTGTTTTTT | TRBD1 | TRBV6-5 | NA | TRBJ1-4
CASSQIGSFGRVYGYTF | TGCGCCAGCAGCCAAATCGGATCCTTTGGGAGAGTCTATGGCTACACCTTC | NA | TRBV4-1 | NA | TRBJ1-2
CASSLGGFNEQYF | TGTGCCAGCAGCTTAGGGGGGTTCAACGAGCAGTACTTC | NA | TRBV7-3 | NA | TRBJ2-7
CASSLWGQQGTQYF | TGTGCCAGCAGCTTATGGGGACAACAAGGGACCCAGTACTTC | NA | TRBV7-6 | NA | TRBJ2-5
CASSPLGDRGHTEAFF | TGTGCCAGCAGCCCTTTGGGGGACAGGGGGCACACTGAAGCTTTCTTT | TRBD1 | TRBV11-2 | NA | TRBJ1-1
CASYRDRGSSPLHF | TGTGCCAGCTACCGGGACAGGGGTAGTTCACCCCTCCACTTT | TRBD1 | TRBV6-5 | NA | TRBJ1-6
CSAAVVYEQYF | TGCAGTGCGGCCGTGGTTTACGAGCAGTACTTC | NA | TRBV20-1 | NA | TRBJ2-7
CASSARQPRSYEQYF | TGTGCCAGCAGCGCCCGACAGCCACGATCCTACGAGCAGTACTTC | NA | TRBV3-1/TRBV3-2 | NA | TRBJ2-7
CASSLTGVYGYTF | TGTGCCAGCAGTCTTACAGGCGTTTATGGCTACACCTTC | NA | TRBV11-1 | NA | TRBJ1-2
CASSRQGDQPQHF | TGCGCCAGCAGCCGACAGGGCGATCAGCCCCAGCATTTT | TRBD1 | TRBV5-1 | few | TRBJ1-5
CASSLSGQMTGELFF | TGTGCCAGCAGCTTAAGCGGGCAGATGACCGGGGAGCTGTTTTTT | NA | TRBV7-3 | NA | TRBJ2-2
CASSEYTGGATDTQYF | TGCGCCAGCAGTGAGTACACGGGGGGCGCCACAGATACGCAGTATTTT | NA | TRBV10-2 | NA | TRBJ2-3
CSASSPDLTGEQFF | TGCAGTGCTAGTTCCCCTGATCTAACGGGTGAGCAGTTCTTC | NA | TRBV20-1 | NA | TRBJ2-1
CASSFGTVGTEAFF | TGCGCCAGCAGCTTCGGGACAGTTGGCACTGAAGCTTTCTTT | TRBD1 | TRBV5-1 | NA | TRBJ1-1
CATSDRGSYGYTF | TGTGCCACCAGTGATCGGGGGAGCTATGGCTACACCTTC | NA | TRBV24-1 | NA | TRBJ1-2
CARSGGRYYEQYF | TGTGCCCGTAGTGGGGGCCGATACTACGAGCAGTACTTC | NA | TRBV30 | once | TRBJ2-7
CAWSPRAYEQYF | TGTGCCTGGAGTCCCAGGGCCTACGAGCAGTACTTC | NA | TRBV30 | few | TRBJ2-7
CAWRRGRVRSGANVLTF | TGTGCCTGGAGGCGGGGCAGGGTACGCTCTGGGGCCAACGTCCTGACTTTC | NA | TRBV30 | NA | TRBJ2-6
CASSVFSRQPQHF | TGTGCCAGCAGTGTCTTTAGCCGGCAGCCCCAGCATTTT | NA | TRBV2 | NA | TRBJ1-5
CASSLFGGVNTEAFF | TGTGCCAGCAGTTTATTCGGGGGGGTGAACACTGAAGCTTTCTTT | NA | TRBV27 | NA | TRBJ1-1
CASSSSGELTDTQYF | TGTGCCAGCAGTTCTAGCGGGGAACTCACAGATACGCAGTATTTT | TRBD2 | TRBV6-5 | NA | TRBJ2-3
CASSFGGGETQYF | TGTGCCAGCAGCTTTGGCGGTGGCGAGACCCAGTACTTC | NA | TRBV5-4 | few | TRBJ2-5
CASSPRAGAYNEQFF | TGTGCCAGCTCACCACGGGCGGGGGCTTACAATGAGCAGTTCTTC | NA | TRBV18 | NA | TRBJ2-1
CAWSVWGGMAEAFF | TGTGCCTGGAGTGTTTGGGGGGGAATGGCTGAAGCTTTCTTT | NA | TRBV30 | NA | TRBJ1-1
CASSWDLTSDTQYF | TGTGCCAGCAGCTGGGACTTAACATCGGATACGCAGTATTTT | NA | TRBV11-1 | NA | TRBJ2-3
CASRGQGSSPLHF | TGTGCCAGCAGGGGACAGGGATCATCACCCCTCCACTTT | TRBD1 | TRBV2 | NA | TRBJ1-6
CASSLVSGAYNEQFF | TGTGCCAGCAGCTTAGTTAGCGGGGCCTACAATGAGCAGTTCTTC | TRBD2 | TRBV7-2 | NA | TRBJ2-1
CASSLGTGFSYNEQFF | TGTGCCAGCAGCTTGGGGACAGGATTCTCCTACAATGAGCAGTTCTTC | TRBD1 | TRBV7-9 | few | TRBJ2-1
CASRHPGTDTQYF | TGCGCCAGCAGGCACCCGGGCACAGATACGCAGTATTTT | NA | TRBV4-1 | NA | TRBJ2-3
CASSSGGIPDTQYF | TGTGCCAGCAGCTCCGGGGGGATCCCAGATACGCAGTATTTT | TRBD2 | TRBV7-2 | NA | TRBJ2-3
CARTGTSGTGELFF | TGTGCCAGGACCGGGACTAGCGGCACCGGGGAGCTGTTTTTT | TRBD2 | TRBV2 | few | TRBJ2-2
CASSLSLGEDGYTF | TGCGCCAGCAGCTTGTCCTTGGGAGAGGATGGCTACACCTTC | NA | TRBV5-1 | NA | TRBJ1-2
CASSESPYTEAFF | TGCGCCAGCAGTGAGTCTCCGTACACTGAAGCTTTCTTT | NA | TRBV10-1 | NA | TRBJ1-1
CASSLRPTSGAETQYF | TGCGCCAGCAGTCTCAGACCGACTAGCGGGGCGGAGACCCAGTACTTC | TRBD2 | TRBV5-1 | NA | TRBJ2-5
CASSKGFQETQYF | TGTGCCAGCAGCAAGGGGTTCCAAGAGACCCAGTACTTC | NA | TRBV11-1 | NA | TRBJ2-5
CASSSRQGAEAFF | TGTGCCAGCAGCTCCCGGCAGGGTGCTGAAGCTTTCTTT | NA | TRBV7-3 | NA | TRBJ1-1
CASSPPAGGFTGELFF | TGTGCCAGCAGCCCCCCAGCGGGAGGTTTCACCGGGGAGCTGTTTTTT | TRBD2 | TRBV7-2 | NA | TRBJ2-2
CASRRGLAYEQYF | TGTGCCAGCAGAAGGGGACTAGCTTACGAGCAGTACTTC | TRBD2 | TRBV6-5 | NA | TRBJ2-7
CASSPRTGRDTGELFF | TGTGCCAGCAGCCCCCGGACAGGGAGGGACACCGGGGAGCTGTTTTTT | NA | TRBV7-8 | NA | TRBJ2-2
CASSRGQGATGELFF | TGCGCCAGCAGCCGAGGGCAGGGGGCGACCGGGGAGCTGTTTTTT | TRBD1 | TRBV4-1 | NA | TRBJ2-2
CASSAGGGYGYTF | TGTGCCAGTAGTGCTGGCGGCGGCTATGGCTACACCTTC | NA | TRBV19 | NA | TRBJ1-2
CASSFQGELFF | TGTGCCAGCAGTTTTCAGGGGGAGCTGTTTTTT | NA | TRBV12-3/TRBV12-4 | NA | TRBJ2-2
CASSLYQAGGNTIYF | TGTGCCAGCAGCCTATACCAAGCGGGGGGAAACACCATATATTTT | NA | TRBV7-9 | NA | TRBJ1-3
CASSRRQGLAPLHF | TGTGCCAGCAGCCGAAGACAGGGTCTAGCACCCCTCCACTTT | TRBD1 | TRBV3-1/TRBV3-2 | NA | TRBJ1-6
CASSLGQGASQPQHF | TGCGCCAGCAGCTTGGGGCAGGGGGCATCTCAGCCCCAGCATTTT | TRBD1 | TRBV5-1 | NA | TRBJ1-5
CASSPGLAGETDTQYF | TGCGCCAGCAGCCCGGGACTAGCGGGAGAAACAGATACGCAGTATTTT | TRBD2 | TRBV5-1 | NA | TRBJ2-3
CASSPRDRGYEQYF | TGTGCCAGCAGCCCCCGAGACAGGGGGTACGAGCAGTACTTC | TRBD1 | TRBV7-9 | NA | TRBJ2-7
CASSLDSDEQFF | TGTGCCAGCAGCCTGGACAGCGATGAGCAGTTCTTC | NA | TRBV11-1 | NA | TRBJ2-1
CASSQGRDRGIYEQYF | TGCGCCAGCAGCCAAGGCCGGGACAGGGGAATCTACGAGCAGTACTTC | TRBD1 | TRBV4-3 | NA | TRBJ2-7
CASSPRGGAYNEQFF | TGTGCCAGCAGCCCGCGCGGGGGGGCCTACAATGAGCAGTTCTTC | TRBD2 | TRBV11-2 | NA | TRBJ2-1
CASRATTGADYEQYF | TGTGCCAGCAGAGCTACGACAGGGGCTGACTACGAGCAGTACTTC | TRBD1 | TRBV6-5 | NA | TRBJ2-7
CASSSSGASSYNEQFF | TGTGCCAGCAGCTCTAGCGGGGCGAGCTCCTACAATGAGCAGTTCTTC | TRBD2 | TRBV7-2 | NA | TRBJ2-1
CASSPSTGSGTEAFF | TGTGCCAGCAGTCCGAGCACAGGGTCGGGCACTGAAGCTTTCTTT | NA | TRBV27 | NA | TRBJ1-1
CASGGDSSYEQYF | TGTGCCAGCGGCGGGGACAGTTCCTACGAGCAGTACTTC | NA | TRBV6-6 | NA | TRBJ2-7
CASSRHPETANTGELFF | TGTGCCAGCAGTCGCCACCCGGAGACCGCGAACACCGGGGAGCTGTTTTTT | NA | TRBV27 | once | TRBJ2-2
CASIQAGANEKLFF | TGTGCCAGCATCCAGGCCGGTGCTAATGAAAAACTGTTTTTT | NA | TRBV28 | NA | TRBJ1-4
CASRTFGRGEYQPQHF | TGTGCCAGTAGGACTTTTGGCAGGGGAGAATACCAGCCCCAGCATTTT | NA | TRBV19 | NA | TRBJ1-5
CASSLSGSKETQYF | TGCGCCAGCAGCTTGTCCGGGAGCAAAGAGACCCAGTACTTC | NA | TRBV5-1 | NA | TRBJ2-5
CASSQDRGPSYEQYF | TGTGCCAGTAGTCAGGACAGGGGCCCTTCCTACGAGCAGTACTTC | TRBD1 | TRBV19 | once | TRBJ2-7